The TCR beta chain under discussion was sequenced for a study of T-cell memory formation after mild COVID-19 (dated by TCRdb to about 2021). Turning to the overall study: TCR sequence clusters from the two donors were largely donor specific. In two donors, T-cell clones that expanded and contracted after mild COVID-19 were followed by sequencing TCRalpha and TCRbeta repertoires longitudinally. Two young, previously healthy adult volunteers, one female and one male, were included in the cohort.

TCRdb names Illumina NovaSeq 6000 as the instrument used. TCRalpha and TCRbeta cDNA libraries were built by 5'RACE with constant-segment primers, adding sample barcodes and unique molecular identifiers. Trizol reagent was used to extract RNA from every sample. The libraries were amplified in two PCR steps, and the second step added a second sample barcode and Illumina TruSeq adapters. Libraries were sequenced on an Illumina NovaSeq with 2 x 150 bp paired-end reads. As for how the authors treated the data: Reads were demultiplexed and collapsed into UMI-guided consensus sequences with migec v1.2.7. Using mixcr v2.1.11, the UMI consensuses were aligned to TRA and TRB V and J templates and assembled into clonotypes. Clonotypes were classified as expanded or contracted when called significant by both edgeR and NoisET, with noise models trained on biological replicates. For edgeR calls, a false discovery rate-adjusted p below 0.01 and a log2 fold-change threshold of 1 were applied. As an exploratory analysis of dynamics, max-normalized trajectories of the 1000 most abundant clonotypes were examined by PCA with hierarchical clustering. Separately sequenced CD4+ and CD8+ repertoires were used to assign the CD4 or CD8 phenotype of responding clones. The raw public data were reprocessed by TCRdb itself: fastp quality trimming at Q25, MiXCR clonotype calling, in-frame beta chains only. Identical CDR3 protein sequences are pooled into one entry, listed with their most common genes and DNA. The V and J calls, along with clone size, are taken from TCRdb and not from the paper's own processing. A total of 470,000 or so distinct CDR3 sequences appear in this sample, around a sixth of them only once. The ten largest clonotypes hold 10% to 15% of the sample.

PBMCs were isolated by Ficoll-Paque density gradient centrifugation. Summary of the overall study and its limitations: Contracting CD4+ clones were located mainly in the CM and EM memory subsets, whereas CD8+ clones were found to be enriched in EMRA. Clones that contracted from day 15 to 85 showed balanced CD4/CD8 phenotypes, whereas a second wave of clones that expanded from day 15 to 37 leaned towards CD4+. Only a couple of mild cases were covered in the study, and larger cohorts including severe cases with pre-infection samples were considered necessary. Some responding clones were found in pre-infection memory, which suggests that pre-existing cross-reactive memory T cells took part in the SARS-CoV-2 response. The second-wave clones that peaked on day 37 were not confirmed to be SARS-CoV-2 specific.

Unmatched junction bases come to 7, with V trimmed by 3 bases and J by 5 bases. From the cysteine through the phenylalanine, the CDR3 covers 15 amino acids. This entry keeps only the CDR3 DNA: 45 bases, framed from base 1. CDR1 and CDR2, looked up from the germline V gene, are SGDLS and YYNGEE. As concerns this clonotype: The antigen it binds to is not known. The sample holds no much larger clone one base away, and base qualities are not on file.

This TCR was sampled from an adult woman who had mild COVID-19 (a few samples of this study predate the infection). The sample titles of this study are shuffled in the database, so cell type and time point are left out; the donor was told from shared clones. The rearranged chain carries TRBV9 and TRBJ2-7; 11 bases in between match TRBD2. Sequencing used PBMCs or a T cell subset sorted from them (not recorded which). The DNA sequence is given as TGTGCCAGCAGCGCGACTAGCGGGGCTACCGACGAGCAGTACTTC. Its protein is CASSATSGATDEQYF.